This T cell receptor (beta chain) was retrieved from a study of response to subunit inactivated influenza vaccine. General study points: After each seasonal influenza vaccination, few new T cells are recruited, the authors suggested.

V was shortened by 3 bases and J by 0 bases, with 5 bases between the two germline ends. The CDR3 runs 13 residues. Germline lookup yields CDR1 SQVTM and CDR2 ANQGSEA. This clonotype came up once. The antigen remains undetermined. MiXCR, applied by TCRdb to the RT-PCR reads, yields one record per CDR3 protein. Among over 450,000 distinct CDR3 sequences listed, over 10% were seen once. J is TRBJ2-2 and V is TRBV29-1, with D uncertain. The TCR was taken from a man aged 50-60 years who received an inactivated influenza vaccine. The source was PBMCs from blood, collected around seven weeks after vaccination. CDR3 nucleotide sequence: TGCAGCGTTGACACCTCGAACACCGGGGAGCTGTTTTTT. Protein: CSVDTSNTGELFF.